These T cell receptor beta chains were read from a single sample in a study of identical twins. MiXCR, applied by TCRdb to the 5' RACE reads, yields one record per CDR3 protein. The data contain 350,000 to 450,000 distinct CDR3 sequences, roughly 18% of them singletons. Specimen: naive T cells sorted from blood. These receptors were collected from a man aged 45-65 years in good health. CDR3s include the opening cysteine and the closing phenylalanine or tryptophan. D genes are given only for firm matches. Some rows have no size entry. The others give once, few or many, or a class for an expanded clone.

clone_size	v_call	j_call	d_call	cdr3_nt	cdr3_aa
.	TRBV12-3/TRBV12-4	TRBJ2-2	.	TGTGCCAGCAAAGGGGGGGCGCAGGACACCGGGGAGCTGTTTTTT	CASKGGAQDTGELFF
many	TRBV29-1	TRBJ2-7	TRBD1	TGCAGCGTTAGTAGGGGACAGGGGTACTACGAGCAGTACTTC	CSVSRGQGYYEQYF
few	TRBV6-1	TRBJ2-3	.	TGTGCCAGCAGTACGATCCCGTACACAGATACGCAGTATTTT	CASSTIPYTDTQYF
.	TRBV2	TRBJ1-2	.	TGTGCCAGCAGTGAAAGCAGGGAGGGAGGCTACACCTTC	CASSESREGGYTF
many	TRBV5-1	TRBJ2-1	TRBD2	TGCGCCAGCAGCTGGAGACCCCAGACTAGCGGATACAATGAGCAGTTCTTC	CASSWRPQTSGYNEQFF
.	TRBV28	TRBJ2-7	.	TGTGCCAGCAGTCCCAGCTTGGGGGCCTCCTACGAGCAGTACTTC	CASSPSLGASYEQYF
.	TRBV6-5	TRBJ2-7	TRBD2	TGTGCCAGCAGTTACTCGAAACTAGCGGGGGCTTACTTC	CASSYSKLAGAYF
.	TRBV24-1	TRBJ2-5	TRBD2	TGTGCCACCAGTACTAGCGGGGCTTACCAAGAGACCCAGTACTTC	CATSTSGAYQETQYF
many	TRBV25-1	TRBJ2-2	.	TGTGCCAGCAGTGACAGGGCCCCGAACACCGGGGAGCTGTTTTTT	CASSDRAPNTGELFF
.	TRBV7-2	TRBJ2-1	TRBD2	TGTGCCAGCAGCTTACCCCAAACTAGCGGGATCTACAATGAGCAGTTCTTC	CASSLPQTSGIYNEQFF
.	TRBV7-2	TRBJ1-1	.	TGTGCCAGCAGCTTAGCCCCGACAGTTCCCACTGAAGCTTTCTTT	CASSLAPTVPTEAFF
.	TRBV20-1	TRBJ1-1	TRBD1	TGCAGTGCGCCGGGACAGGGGCTTTGGGGGAACACTGAAGCTTTCTTT	CSAPGQGLWGNTEAFF
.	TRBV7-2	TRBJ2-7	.	TGTGCCAGCAGCTCCCCGGGACGGACCTACGAGCAGTACTTC	CASSSPGRTYEQYF
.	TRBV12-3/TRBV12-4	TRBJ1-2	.	TGTGCCAGCAGGCTCCGGATCGGCTACACCTTC	CASRLRIGYTF
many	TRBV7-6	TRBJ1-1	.	TGTGCCAGCAGCTTAGCGGGGAGGGAGAGAAGGTCTGAAGCTTTCTTT	CASSLAGRERRSEAFF
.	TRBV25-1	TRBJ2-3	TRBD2	TGTGCCAGCAGTGAATATAAGAGACTAGCGGGACAGGATACGCAGTATTTT	CASSEYKRLAGQDTQYF
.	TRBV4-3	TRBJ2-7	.	TGCGCCAGCAGCCAAGACTGGCCAGGGGCCCCCTACGAGCAGTACTTC	CASSQDWPGAPYEQYF
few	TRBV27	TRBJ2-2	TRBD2	TGTGCCAGTAAATTTTTGTCTAGCGGAGTGGGCGGGGAGCTGTTTTTT	CASKFLSSGVGGELFF
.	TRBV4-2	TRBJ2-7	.	TGTGCCAGCAGCCAAGTGGTGGGCCCAATCTCCTACGAGCAGTACTTC	CASSQVVGPISYEQYF
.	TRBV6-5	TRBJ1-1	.	TGTGCCAGCAGTTACGGTAGGACTGAAGCTTTCTTT	CASSYGRTEAFF
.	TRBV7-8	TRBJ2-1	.	TGTGCCAGCAGTCCCGCGGGACGGAACTACAATGAGCAGTTCTTC	CASSPAGRNYNEQFF
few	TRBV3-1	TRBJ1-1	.	TGTGCCAGCAGCCACACTCCGGTGAACACTGAAGCTTTCTTT	CASSHTPVNTEAFF
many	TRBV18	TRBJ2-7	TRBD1	TGTGCCAGCTCAGCACGCCCGGGACAGAGCTACGAGCAGTACTTC	CASSARPGQSYEQYF
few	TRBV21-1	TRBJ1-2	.	TGTGCCAGCAGCCCCCTCTGGGTGGATGGCTACACCTTC	CASSPLWVDGYTF
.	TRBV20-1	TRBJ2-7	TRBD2	TGCAGTGCTGGAAAAAATAGCGGGGGCCTTACTTACGAGCAGTACTTC	CSAGKNSGGLTYEQYF
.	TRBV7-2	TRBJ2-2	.	TGTGCCAGCAGTCCACTTTCAGGGTTCCCTACCGGGGAGCTGTTTTTT	CASSPLSGFPTGELFF
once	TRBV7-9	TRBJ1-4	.	TGTGCCAGCAGCCCCCACAGGGAGACTAATGAAAAACTGTTTTTT	CASSPHRETNEKLFF
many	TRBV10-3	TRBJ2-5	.	TGTGCCTCAGGGGGAAGCGGGCAAGAGACCCAGTACTTC	CASGGSGQETQYF
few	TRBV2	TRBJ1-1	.	TGTGCCAGCATTCCAGTGGCGGTTAACACTGAAGCTTTCTTT	CASIPVAVNTEAFF
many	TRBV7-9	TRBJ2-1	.	TGTGCCAGCAGCCCGTTATACTACAATGAGCAGTTCTTC	CASSPLYYNEQFF
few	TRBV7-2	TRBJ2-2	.	TGTGCCAGCAGCCGGACCGGACCCGGGGAGCTGTTTTTT	CASSRTGPGELFF
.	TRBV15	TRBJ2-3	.	TGTGCCACCGCCCTTGGAGGTCCAGATACGCAGTATTTT	CATALGGPDTQYF
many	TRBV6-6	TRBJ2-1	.	TGTGCCAGCAGCCCCGCAGAACGTCATGAGCAGTTCTTC	CASSPAERHEQFF
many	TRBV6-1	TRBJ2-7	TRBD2	TGTGCCAGCAGTCAGACCGGGACTAGCGGGAACCTTCCCTACGAGCAGTACTTC	CASSQTGTSGNLPYEQYF
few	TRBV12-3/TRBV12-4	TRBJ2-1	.	TGTGCCAGCAGTTTAGACTACCGTCCGTACAATGAGCAGTTCTTC	CASSLDYRPYNEQFF
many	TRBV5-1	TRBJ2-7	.	TGCGCCAGCAGCTTGGCCTCATCTTGGACCAAGGCCTACGAGCAGTACTTC	CASSLASSWTKAYEQYF
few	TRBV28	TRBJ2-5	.	TGTGCCAGCAGTTTTGTAGGGCAACAAGAGACCCAGTACTTC	CASSFVGQQETQYF
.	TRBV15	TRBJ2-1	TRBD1	TGTGCCACCAGCAGAGTCGGGACAGCTAGCTACAATGAGCAGTTCTTC	CATSRVGTASYNEQFF
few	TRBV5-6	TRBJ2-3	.	TGTGCCAGCAGTGGTGAAGGCGGTCCTCGGACAGATACGCAGTATTTT	CASSGEGGPRTDTQYF
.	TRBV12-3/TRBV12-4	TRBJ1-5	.	TGTGCCAGCAGTTCTGGGTTTAGCAATCAGCCCCAGCATTTT	CASSSGFSNQPQHF
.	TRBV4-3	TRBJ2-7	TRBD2	TGCGCCAGCAGCCAAGGCGATCGGGGGAGGGCCTCCTACGAGCAGTACTTC	CASSQGDRGRASYEQYF
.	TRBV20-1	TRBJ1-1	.	TGCAGTGAGAGAGCAGGCAACACTGAAGCTTTCTTT	CSERAGNTEAFF
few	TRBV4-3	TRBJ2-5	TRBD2	TGCGCCAGCAGCTTAGACGGGGGCGGGGGGAAGGCGACCCAGTACTTC	CASSLDGGGGKATQYF
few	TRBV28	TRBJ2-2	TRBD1	TGTGCCAGCAGTCTCCCACTCGGACAGGGTGGTACCGGGGAGCTGTTTTTT	CASSLPLGQGGTGELFF